This is a list of T cell receptor beta chains from one sample in a study of beta chain features in type 1 diabetes. The method was immunoSEQ multiplex PCR; TCRdb's version includes in-frame clones alone and lacks a portion of them. The sample lists about 660,000 clones; around an eighth were seen once. Sequenced material: naive CD4+ T cells from blood. The origin of the receptors is a man aged 18-30 years with type 1 diabetes. Each CDR3 is given with its conserved first and last residue. D genes are given only for firm matches. Rows may omit the clone size; those that give it use once, few, many or a size class.

clone_size: NA
j_call: TRBJ1-3
d_call: TRBD1
v_call: TRBV7-6
cdr3_nt: TGTGCCAGCAGCTCCCACCCAGGGGGTACTGGAAACACCATATATTTT
cdr3_aa: CASSSHPGGTGNTIYF

clone_size: NA
j_call: TRBJ2-1
d_call: NA
v_call: TRBV28
cdr3_nt: TGTGCCAGCAGTTTGCCGGGCAATGAGCAGTTCTTC
cdr3_aa: CASSLPGNEQFF

clone_size: few
j_call: TRBJ2-3
d_call: TRBD1
v_call: TRBV15
cdr3_nt: TGTGCCACCAGTACAGGGGGCCCAGATACGCAGTATTTT
cdr3_aa: CATSTGGPDTQYF

clone_size: NA
j_call: TRBJ2-5
d_call: TRBD1
v_call: TRBV4-1
cdr3_nt: TGCGCCAGCAGCCAAGACCCAGGGACAGGAAAAGAGACCCAGTACTTC
cdr3_aa: CASSQDPGTGKETQYF

clone_size: few
j_call: TRBJ2-4
d_call: NA
v_call: TRBV2
cdr3_nt: TGTGCCAGCGGGCAGGGGATAGCCCTAGCCAAAAACATTCAGTACTTC
cdr3_aa: CASGQGIALAKNIQYF

clone_size: NA
j_call: TRBJ2-7
d_call: TRBD1
v_call: TRBV29-1
cdr3_nt: TGCAGCGTTGGGACAGGGACCTACGAGCAGTACTTC
cdr3_aa: CSVGTGTYEQYF

clone_size: NA
j_call: TRBJ1-2
d_call: NA
v_call: TRBV28
cdr3_nt: TGTGCCAGCAGTTTGGGACAATCGACTAACTATGGCTACACCTTC
cdr3_aa: CASSLGQSTNYGYTF

clone_size: NA
j_call: TRBJ2-3
d_call: TRBD2
v_call: TRBV15
cdr3_nt: TGTGCCACCAGCTGGAGCGGGAGGTGGGATACGCAGTATTTT
cdr3_aa: CATSWSGRWDTQYF

clone_size: NA
j_call: TRBJ1-3
d_call: NA
v_call: TRBV15
cdr3_nt: TGTGCCACCAGCAGGGACGGATACTCTGGAAACACCATATATTTT
cdr3_aa: CATSRDGYSGNTIYF

clone_size: NA
j_call: TRBJ1-1
d_call: NA
v_call: TRBV28
cdr3_nt: TGTGCCAGCACCACGGACGGAAGAGCTTTCTTT
cdr3_aa: CASTTDGRAFF

clone_size: NA
j_call: TRBJ2-7
d_call: NA
v_call: TRBV6-5
cdr3_nt: TGTGCCAGCAGTTACTCGGGGACAACCTACGAGCAGTACTTC
cdr3_aa: CASSYSGTTYEQYF

clone_size: few
j_call: TRBJ2-1
d_call: NA
v_call: TRBV7-2
cdr3_nt: TGTGCCAGCAGCTTATACCCCAATGAGCAGTTCTTC
cdr3_aa: CASSLYPNEQFF

clone_size: NA
j_call: TRBJ2-2
d_call: NA
v_call: TRBV6-5
cdr3_nt: TGTGCCAGCAGCCCCTGGCGGACTTACACCGGGGAGCTGTTTTTT
cdr3_aa: CASSPWRTYTGELFF

clone_size: NA
j_call: TRBJ2-1
d_call: TRBD1
v_call: TRBV10-3
cdr3_nt: TGTGCCATCAGACCGGGACAGGACTACAATGAGCAGTTCTTC
cdr3_aa: CAIRPGQDYNEQFF

clone_size: NA
j_call: TRBJ1-5
d_call: TRBD1
v_call: TRBV6-1
cdr3_nt: TGTGCCAGCTCCGTAAGACAGGGGAATCAGCCCCAGCATTTT
cdr3_aa: CASSVRQGNQPQHF

clone_size: NA
j_call: TRBJ2-7
d_call: NA
v_call: TRBV27
cdr3_nt: TGTGCCAGCAGTCGGGGGACCACGCCCTACGAGCAGTACTTC
cdr3_aa: CASSRGTTPYEQYF

clone_size: NA
j_call: TRBJ2-3
d_call: TRBD2
v_call: TRBV10-3
cdr3_nt: TGTGCCATCAGTCTCGGCGGGGGAGGCACAGATACGCAGTATTTT
cdr3_aa: CAISLGGGGTDTQYF

clone_size: NA
j_call: TRBJ2-7
d_call: NA
v_call: TRBV13
cdr3_nt: TGTGCCAGCAGCTTAGGCCTCTCAGGGGGCCGTCTAGCGGGCCACTCCTCCTACGAGCAGTACTTC
cdr3_aa: CASSLGLSGGRLAGHSSYEQYF

clone_size: few
j_call: TRBJ2-3
d_call: TRBD2
v_call: TRBV29-1
cdr3_nt: TGCAGCGTGGCTAGCGGGGGAAGTGATACGCAGTATTTT
cdr3_aa: CSVASGGSDTQYF